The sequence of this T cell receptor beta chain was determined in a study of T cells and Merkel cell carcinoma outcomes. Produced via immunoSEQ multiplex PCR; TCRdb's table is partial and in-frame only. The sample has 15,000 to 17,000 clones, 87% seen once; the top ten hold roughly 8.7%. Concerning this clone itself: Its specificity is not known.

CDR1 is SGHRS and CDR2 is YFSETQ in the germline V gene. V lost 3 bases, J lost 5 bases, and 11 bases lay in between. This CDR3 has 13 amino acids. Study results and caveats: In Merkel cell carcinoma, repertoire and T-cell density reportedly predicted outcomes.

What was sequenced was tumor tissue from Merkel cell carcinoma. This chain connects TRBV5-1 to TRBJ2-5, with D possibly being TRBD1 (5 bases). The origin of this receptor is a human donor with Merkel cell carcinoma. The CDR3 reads CASSSMGRETQYF. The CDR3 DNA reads TGCGCCAGCAGCTCAATGGGGCGGGAGACCCAGTACTTC.